This T cell receptor beta chain emerged from a study of blood T cell repertoires in COVID-19. Looking at the study overall: Sources were T cells, B-cell-depleted T cells, or PBMCs; the material itself was cDNA or gDNA.

The data were produced by immunoSEQ multiplex PCR, yet TCRdb's version contains in-frame clones alone and is incomplete. The data show a few hundred thousand clones, over 75% seen once. The CDR3 spans 13 residues. V lost 5 bases and J 6 bases, leaving 11 bases between the germline ends. Per the germline V gene, CDR1 is MDHEN and CDR2 is SYDVKM. The receptor was derived from a man aged 40-55 years in a cohort exposed to, infected with or recovered from COVID-19 (not recorded which). Sequences were obtained from PBMCs or T cells enriched from blood (not recorded which). The chain couples TRBV28 to TRBJ1-3; possible D gene TRBD1, 5 bases. CDR3 sequence: CASSPRQLNTIYF. DNA of the CDR3: TGTGCCAGCAGTCCTCGACAGCTAAACACCATATATTTT.